The 23 T cell receptor beta chains below come from one sample, sequenced in a study of low-dose radiotherapy and immunotherapy resistance in tumors. Alpha- and beta-chain coverage of first-strand cDNA came from TRAV- and TRBV-specific primers. TCRs were amplified for 15 to 20 PCR cycles with a constant-region primer and V-primer adapter. TCRdb passed the reads through MiXCR, listing each CDR3 protein once. The sample includes over 15,000 distinct CDR3 sequences, about 71% of them seen just once. The source of these receptors is a human donor with advanced metastatic prostate, ovarian, gallbladder or colorectal cancer (not recorded which). This table probably holds off-target reads from a library built for another chain.

The gene calls are TRBV5-5 and TRBJ2-3; D is uncertain. Germline V gives CDR1 SGHKS, CDR2 YYEKEE (reference sequence). The CDR3 is made up of 12 amino acids. Deletions cut 0 bases from V and 2 bases from J, with 1 base between. CDR3 protein: CASSLDTDTQYF. The CDR3 DNA sequence: TGTGCCAGCAGCTTGGACACAGATACGCAGTATTTT.

The chain joins TRBV7-2 to TRBJ1-4; perhaps TRBD1 as D (5 bases). The length of the CDR3 is 12 residues. The ends were cut back, 3 bases at V and 8 bases at J, with 7 bases in the middle. Germline V gene data show CDR1 as SGHTA and CDR2 as FQGNSA. The CDR3 sequence is CASSFNREKLFF. Written as DNA, the CDR3 is TGTGCCAGCAGCTTCAACAGGGAAAAACTGTTTTTT.

This chain joins TRBV7-3 and TRBJ1-1; D unresolved. The CDR3 consists of 13 residues. Trimming took off 0 bases at V and 5 bases at J, with 7 bases between the two ends. Germline V CDR1 and CDR2: SGHTA, FQGTGA. The CDR3 sequence: CASSLTGMTEAFF. The CDR3 coding sequence is TGTGCCAGCAGCTTAACAGGGATGACTGAAGCTTTCTTT.

This clonotype occurred once. The rearrangement uses TRBV28 and TRBJ1-2; no reliable D call. This CDR3 is built from 11 residues. The V gene lost 6 bases and the J gene lost 7 bases, with 9 bases spanning the gap. The germline gives CDR1 MDHEN, CDR2 SYDVKM. The CDR3 bases are TGTGCCAGCAGCCACCTTGGTGGCTACACCTTC. Amino acids: CASSHLGGYTF.

V gene TRBV4-2 combines with J gene TRBJ1-2; the D is unclear. CDR1 is LGHNA and CDR2 is YNFKEQ in the germline V gene. Trimming stripped 0 bases from V and 4 bases from J, with 9 bases between. The CDR3 is 14 amino acids. Here the CDR3 DNA reads TGTGCCAGCAGCCAAGATACGGGTACCTATGGCTACACCTTC. Protein: CASSQDTGTYGYTF.

The sample holds a few counts of this clonotype. The chain combines TRBV9 with TRBJ2-3; 13 bases map to TRBD2. Per germline, CDR1 SGDLS and CDR2 YYNGEE. CDR3 length: 16 amino acids. The V gene end was trimmed by 3 bases and the J gene end by 4 bases; junction bases not matched to a gene: 5. Written as DNA, the CDR3 is TGTGCCAGCAGCGCTACTAGCGGGGGGGGCGCAGATACGCAGTATTTT. Translated: CASSATSGGGADTQYF.

This chain links TRBV12-5 with TRBJ1-5; tentatively, D is TRBD1 (6 bases). The germline CDR1 and CDR2 sequences are LGHNT and FRNRAP. The V end was cut by 6 bases, the J end by 6 bases, with 18 bases between. This CDR3 has 15 amino acids. In nucleotides, the CDR3 is TGTGCTAGTGGACAGAAAGAGGGGGGGGTTCAGCCCCAGCATTTT. The encoded protein is CASGQKEGGVQPQHF.

This clonotype was counted between two and nine times. The chain recombines TRBV6-1 with TRBJ2-1; D is uncertain. The V end was cut by 2 bases, the J end by 4 bases, with 6 bases between. Germline CDR1 and CDR2: MNHNS and SASEGT. The CDR3 covers 13 residues. CDR3 protein: CASSEQKYNEQFF. In DNA, the CDR3 is TGTGCCAGCAGTGAACAGAAATACAATGAGCAGTTCTTC.

V is TRBV28 and J is TRBJ1-2; the D is unclear. Germline CDR1 reads MDHEN; CDR2 reads SYDVKM. CDR3 length equals 12 residues. V dropped 8 bases and J dropped 4 bases, with 11 bases sitting between them. The CDR3 spells CASVGRLYGYTF. CDR3 DNA sequence: TGTGCCAGCGTTGGCCGACTCTATGGCTACACCTTC.

The chain uses TRBV3-1 and TRBJ2-1; TRBD2 matches at 8 bases. Germline V gene data show CDR1 as LGHDT and CDR2 as YNNKEL (reference sequence). The CDR3 runs 17 residues. After removal of 2 bases from V and 2 bases from J, the junction contained 8 bases not matched to a gene. Here the CDR3 reads CASSQSGRGAPYNEQFF. The CDR3 DNA reads as TGTGCCAGCAGCCAAAGCGGGCGGGGGGCACCCTACAATGAGCAGTTCTTC.

In DNA form, the CDR3 reads TGCGCCAGCAGCTTGGTTCAGCGGGAGAATGAGCAGTTCTTC. Residues: CASSLVQRENEQFF. The J gene is TRBJ2-1, the V gene TRBV5-1; 8 bases map to TRBD2. Germline V CDR1 and CDR2: SGHRS, YFSETQ. The CDR3 covers 14 residues. V lost 0 bases and J lost 7; bases outside the gene matches: 3.

The chain uses TRBV5-1 and TRBJ1-1; the match to TRBD1 covers 8 bases. J gave up 5 bases and V 4 bases, and 7 bases lay outside the gene matches. The germline gives CDR1 SGHRS, CDR2 YFSETQ. CDR3 length: 14 residues. The CDR3 coding sequence is TGCGCCAGCAGCACCCAGGGGGCTGGTACTGAAGCTTTCTTT. Residues: CASSTQGAGTEAFF.

The rearrangement links TRBV5-1 to TRBJ2-1, with 7 bases aligning to TRBD1. J was trimmed by 7 bases and V by 4 bases; bases with no gene match: 20. Germline values: CDR1 SGHRS, CDR2 YFSETQ. The length of the CDR3 is 18 residues. CDR3 residues: CASSPRRGGLAVGNEQFF. CDR3 nucleotides: TGCGCCAGCAGCCCCCGGAGAGGGGGCTTGGCGGTGGGGAATGAGCAGTTCTTC.

The chain has TRBV12-3 or TRBV12-4 and TRBJ2-7; 8 bases fit TRBD2. The CDR3 is 14 amino acids. V lost 6 bases to trimming and J lost 4 bases; unmatched junction nucleotides: 8. CDR3 nucleotides: TGTGCCAGCAGGGCCGGGGGGGGTGGATACGAGCAGTACTTC. Amino acid sequence: CASRAGGGGYEQYF.

The chain joins TRBV2 to TRBJ2-1; no firm D call. Looked up from germline, CDR1 is SNHLY and CDR2 is FYNNEI. This CDR3 comprises 16 residues. V was clipped by 3 bases and J by 0 bases, with 12 bases between them. CDR3 sequence (DNA): TGTGCCAGCAGTGATTTACGCAAGAGCTCCTACAATGAGCAGTTCTTC. This encodes CASSDLRKSSYNEQFF.

The chain recombines TRBV7-8 with TRBJ2-3, with 9 bases lining up with TRBD1. CDR3 length: 15 residues. Germline V gene sequence: CDR1 SGHVS, CDR2 FQNEAQ. V gave up 8 bases and J gave up 5 bases; unmatched junction bases: 11. As DNA, the CDR3 is TGTGCCAGCGGGTGGGACAGGGTGCTTAAAGATACGCAGTATTTT. This gives the protein CASGWDRVLKDTQYF. Full variable domain (outside the CDR3, taken from reference TRBV7-8 and TRBJ2-3): GAGVSQSPRYKVAKRGQDVALRCDPISGHVSLFWYQQALGQGPEFLTYFQNEAQLDKSGLPSDRFFAERPEGSVSTLKIQRTQQEDSAVYLCASGWDRVLKDTQYFGPGTRLTVL.

The chain joins TRBV3-1 to TRBJ2-7; 8 nucleotides agree with TRBD1. The germline V gene encodes CDR1 LGHDT and CDR2 YNNKEL (reference sequence). The CDR3 extends over 15 amino acids. With V trimmed by 0 bases and J by 3 bases, 4 bases remained unmatched. For the CDR3, the DNA is TGTGCCAGCAGCCAAGACCGGGACAGGTACTACGAGCAGTACTTC. Protein: CASSQDRDRYYEQYF.

This clonotype was seen a handful of times. The V gene is TRBV9, the J gene TRBJ1-1; D unresolved. The germline V and J ends were trimmed by 0 bases and 4 bases, with 7 bases remaining between them. The CDR3 length is 13 residues. Germline V lookup: CDR1 SGDLS, CDR2 YYNGEE. CDR3 protein: CASSVDFATEAFF. The CDR3 DNA is TGTGCCAGCAGCGTAGATTTTGCCACTGAAGCTTTCTTT.

V is TRBV26 and J is TRBJ2-3; the table's D call, TRBD2, has no DNA check behind it. TRBV26 is labeled a pseudogene. The CDR3 has 15 amino acids. The CDR3 is CASSYRGLAKDTQYF. CDR3 sequence (DNA): TGTGCCAGTTCTTACAGGGGACTAGCAAAAGATACGCAGTATTTT.

The rearrangement joins TRBV20-1 to TRBJ2-3, with D tentatively TRBD1 or TRBD2 (5 bases each). Trimming took 2 bases from V and 2 from J, leaving 11 bases between them. Per the germline V gene, CDR1 is DFQATT and CDR2 is SNEGSKA (reference sequence). The length of the CDR3 is 14 residues. The CDR3 loop reads CSARTGRITDTQYF. CDR3 sequence (DNA): TGCAGTGCTAGAACGGGACGAATCACAGATACGCAGTATTTT.

This sequence joins TRBV7-2 and TRBJ2-5; D is possibly TRBD2 (5 bases). The V end lost 4 bases, the J end lost 5 bases, and 14 bases lay between the germline ends. From germline, CDR1 is SGHTA and CDR2 FQGNSA. CDR3 size: 14 residues. The CDR3 nucleotides read TGTGCCAGCAGCTCAAGCACGCAGCGGGAGACCCAGTACTTC. This encodes CASSSSTQRETQYF.

The chain combines TRBV6-2 or TRBV6-3 with TRBJ2-7, with no clear D. Germline V lookup: CDR1 MNHEY, CDR2 SVGEGT. The CDR3 has 14 residues. Between the trimmed V and J ends, which lost 5 bases and 5 bases, there was a span of 16 bases. CDR3 sequence: CASSVEVGRHEQYF. CDR3 in DNA: TGTGCCAGCAGTGTAGAGGTAGGACGTCACGAGCAGTACTTC.

This clonotype was recorded only once. V is TRBV29-1 and J is TRBJ1-4; D is undetermined. There are 11 residues in the CDR3. Deletions cut 6 bases from V and 3 bases from J, with 5 bases between. Germline lookup yields CDR1 SQVTM and CDR2 ANQGSEA. The CDR3 sequence: CSVLSNEKLFF. CDR3 coding DNA: TGCAGCGTGCTCTCTAATGAAAAACTGTTTTTT.